The 31 T cell receptor beta chains below were found in one sample sequenced in a study of blood T cell repertoires in COVID-19. Some clones are missing from TCRdb's copy, which holds only in-frame ones; the method was immunoSEQ multiplex PCR. The repertoire holds around 200,000 clones, 87% seen once, with approximately 12% in the top ten. Sequencing was done on a sample of peripheral blood. These receptors were taken from a woman between 18 and 29 years old who had recovered from COVID-19.

This clone has only one observation. The chain has TRBV6-5 and TRBJ1-1; D perhaps matches TRBD1 (5 bases). Trimming stripped 2 bases from V and 3 bases from J, with 10 bases between. Germline V gene data show CDR1 as MNHEY and CDR2 as SVGAGI. The CDR3 sequence is 14 residues long. This CDR3 reads CASSYHRQYTEAFF. CDR3 DNA: TGTGCCAGCAGTTACCATCGACAGTACACTGAAGCTTTCTTT.

The rearrangement links TRBV14 to TRBJ1-1, with unresolved D. Trimming removed 4 bases from V and 4 bases from J, with 10 bases in between. The CDR3 is 13 residues long. Germline V lookup: CDR1 SGHDN, CDR2 FVKESK. The CDR3 here is CASSLMAFTEAFF. The DNA for the CDR3 is TGTGCCAGCAGCCTTATGGCCTTCACTGAAGCTTTCTTT.

The gene calls are TRBV7-6 and TRBJ1-6, with D perhaps matching TRBD1 (6 bases). Deletions cut 1 base from V and 10 bases from J, with 14 bases between. In germline, CDR1 is SGHVS, CDR2 FNYEAQ. There are 15 residues in the CDR3. CDR3 residues: CASSLEETGGSPLHF. CDR3 coding DNA: TGTGCCAGCAGCTTAGAGGAGACAGGTGGCTCACCCCTCCACTTT.

The rearrangement uses TRBV15 and TRBJ1-3, with a tentative D call TRBD1 (5 bases). V lost 3 bases and J lost 2, with 8 bases in between. The CDR3 is 14 residues long. Germline values: CDR1 LNHNV, CDR2 YYDKDF (reference sequence). The CDR3 DNA sequence: TGTGCCACCAGCAGTGGAGGGGCTGGAAACACCATATATTTT. This codes for CATSSGGAGNTIYF. The full variable domain, its missing parts supplied by reference TRBV15 and TRBJ1-3, is DAMVIQNPRYQVTQFGKPVTLSCSQTLNHNVMYWYQQKSSQAPKLLFHYYDKDFNNEADTPDNFQSRRPNTSFCFLDIRSPGLGDTAMYLCATSSGGAGNTIYFGEGSWLTVV.

This sequence joins TRBV19 and TRBJ2-7; TRBD1 matches at 7 bases. Trimming cost V 5 bases and J 2 bases; bases outside gene matches: 9. The CDR3 spans 15 residues. Germline CDR1 is LNHDA and CDR2 is SQIVND (reference sequence). The CDR3 loop reads CASSLRPGQTYEQYF. CDR3 in DNA: TGTGCCAGTAGTTTGCGTCCGGGACAGACCTACGAGCAGTACTTC.

The gene calls are TRBV18 and TRBJ2-3; 9 positions agree with TRBD1. The length of the CDR3 is 16 residues. V was pared by 2 bases and J by 4 bases, with 7 bases of the junction left unmatched. The V gene's germline CDR1 is KGHSH and CDR2 LQKENI. The CDR3 protein is CASSPRDRVASDTQYF. DNA for the CDR3: TGTGCCAGCTCACCAAGGGACAGGGTTGCTTCAGATACGCAGTATTTT.

V usage is TRBV28 and J usage is TRBJ1-1, with a tentative D call TRBD1 (6 bases). V was pared by 2 bases and J by 7 bases, with 14 bases between. Germline loops: CDR1 MDHEN, CDR2 SYDVKM. The CDR3 spans 14 residues. In nucleotides, the CDR3 is TGTGCCAGCAGTTTACAGGGGCGGCCGTTTGAAGCTTTCTTT. Amino acid sequence: CASSLQGRPFEAFF.

This clone was recorded only once. This specimen includes other DNA sequences encoding the same CDR3. The chain has TRBV9 and TRBJ2-7, with D possibly being TRBD1 (5 bases). The germline gives CDR1 SGDLS, CDR2 YYNGEE. The CDR3 covers 13 residues. V dropped 0 bases and J dropped 6 bases, with 10 bases sitting between them. As DNA, the CDR3 is TGTGCCAGCAGCGTAGGGGGCCCCCGCGAGCAGTACTTC. Its protein is CASSVGGPREQYF.

This rearrangement joins TRBV7-3 to TRBJ1-2; D is unclear. Germline V gives CDR1 SGHTA, CDR2 FQGTGA. Between the trimmed V and J ends, which lost 2 bases and 7 bases, there was a span of 14 bases. The CDR3 contains 14 residues. The CDR3 region has the DNA TGTGCCAGCAGCTTACCCGGGATCGTAGGTGGCTACACCTTC. This sequence encodes CASSLPGIVGGYTF.

This rearrangement joins TRBV24-1 to TRBJ1-1, with D unclear. Per germline, CDR1 KGHDR and CDR2 SFDVKD. This CDR3 comprises 13 residues. The V and J ends lost 5 bases and 2 bases respectively, with 8 bases between them. This CDR3 is CATSGDTNTEAFF. DNA of the CDR3: TGTGCCACCAGTGGAGACACTAACACTGAAGCTTTCTTT.

The sample holds a few counts of this clone. This chain links TRBV5-1 with TRBJ2-4; weak D call: TRBD1 (5 bases). Germline values: CDR1 SGHRS, CDR2 YFSETQ. CDR3 length: 18 residues. Trimming cost V 0 bases and J 2 bases, with 18 bases left between them. The chain's CDR3 is CASSLEGWGGTSKNIQYF. Written as DNA, the CDR3 is TGCGCCAGCAGCTTGGAGGGTTGGGGCGGCACTTCCAAAAACATTCAGTACTTC.

The V gene is TRBV4-1, the J gene TRBJ1-2; D unclear. The V and J ends lost 1 base and 4 bases respectively, with 7 bases between them. Looked up from germline, CDR1 is MGHRA and CDR2 is YSYEKL. The CDR3 is made up of 13 amino acids. CDR3 bases: TGCGCCAGCAGCCAAGTCCTAAGCTATGGCTACACCTTC. Amino acid sequence: CASSQVLSYGYTF.

V usage is TRBV29-1 and J usage is TRBJ1-2, with TRBD1 as a possible D gene (6 bases). CDR3 length equals 12 residues. Per the germline V gene, CDR1 is SQVTM and CDR2 is ANQGSEA. V was cut by 6 bases and J by 4 bases, with 12 bases left in between. The CDR3 coding sequence is TGCAGCGTGGACAGTGGAAGCTATGGCTACACCTTC. It specifies CSVDSGSYGYTF.

The rearrangement uses TRBV9 and TRBJ2-1; D gene unclear. Germline V gene data show CDR1 as SGDLS and CDR2 as YYNGEE. The CDR3 is 14 amino acids. Trimming shortened V by 0 bases and J by 15 bases, and 19 bases separated the two germline ends. Here the CDR3 DNA reads TGTGCCAGCAGCGTAGGAGCGACTCCCAGTAGTACGTTCTTC. Protein: CASSVGATPSSTFF.

This rearrangement joins TRBV7-2 to TRBJ2-1; TRBD2 matches at 9 bases. Germline CDR1 SGHTA, CDR2 FQGNSA. The CDR3 totals 15 residues. Trimming cost V 4 bases and J 4 bases; bases outside gene matches: 5. The CDR3 spells CASSWGTSGYNEQFF. The CDR3 DNA reads TGTGCCAGCAGCTGGGGTACTAGCGGGTACAATGAGCAGTTCTTC.

This chain joins TRBV15 and TRBJ1-3; D ambiguous. The CDR3 has 17 residues. The ends were cut back, 0 bases at V and 0 bases at J, with 12 bases in the middle. Per the germline V gene, CDR1 is LNHNV and CDR2 is YYDKDF (reference sequence). The chain's CDR3 is CATSRDGRRHSGNTIYF. In nucleotides, the CDR3 is TGTGCCACCAGCAGAGATGGGAGGAGACACTCTGGAAACACCATATATTTT.

This chain links TRBV7-9 with TRBJ2-1; 14 nucleotides align to TRBD2. The ends lost 5 bases at V and 8 bases at J; junction bases unmatched: 17. The CDR3 is 19 residues long. The germline V gene has CDR1 SEHNR and CDR2 FQNEAQ (reference sequence). CDR3 bases: TGTGCCAGCAGCCCTCGCCGCCCCCAGACTAGCGGGGGGGTCCATGAGCAGTTCTTC. Its protein product is CASSPRRPQTSGGVHEQFF.

J is TRBJ1-2 and V is TRBV4-1; no firm D call. The CDR3 consists of 14 residues. In germline, CDR1 is MGHRA, CDR2 YSYEKL. Trimming removed 3 bases at V and 1 base at J, with 9 bases between. The CDR3 coding sequence is TGCGCCAGCAGCCACGACAACCTTAACTATGGCTACACCTTC. Its translation: CASSHDNLNYGYTF.

The J gene is TRBJ1-3, the V gene TRBV13; D is unclear. The CDR3 sequence is 14 residues long. V dropped 1 base and J dropped 0 bases, with 4 bases sitting between them. Germline lookup yields CDR1 PRHDT and CDR2 FYEKMQ (reference sequence). Here the CDR3 DNA reads TGTGCCAGCAGCTTAGCAGGCTCTGGAAACACCATATATTTT. It is translated as CASSLAGSGNTIYF.

The rearrangement uses TRBV13 and TRBJ2-2, with D hard to call. Germline values: CDR1 PRHDT, CDR2 FYEKMQ (reference sequence). Trimming removed 6 bases at V and 8 bases at J, with 25 bases between. CDR3 length equals 17 residues. CDR3 sequence (DNA): TGTGCCAGCAGTACCGACCGGGTCCCAACTAAAACGGGGGAGCTGTTTTTT. Its protein product is CASSTDRVPTKTGELFF.

In its sample, this clone was seen once. The chain employs TRBV29-1 and TRBJ1-2, with a weak D call TRBD1 (5 bases). This CDR3 has 14 amino acids. The germline gives CDR1 SQVTM, CDR2 ANQGSEA. The V end was cut by 0 bases, the J end by 7 bases, with 15 bases between. The DNA of the CDR3 is TGCAGCGTTGAAGATATCCGGACATCTCCTGGCTACACCTTC. The encoded protein is CSVEDIRTSPGYTF.

The V call is TRBV5-1, the J call TRBJ2-3; D ambiguous. With 4 bases removed from V and 2 bases from J, the gap between germline ends came to 14 bases. This CDR3 is built from 15 residues. Germline CDR1 SGHRS, CDR2 YFSETQ. Here the CDR3 reads CASSDPHFSTDTQYF. The CDR3 DNA is TGCGCCAGCAGCGATCCGCACTTTTCCACAGATACGCAGTATTTT.

This sequence joins TRBV6-2 or TRBV6-3 and TRBJ2-1, with TRBD2 matching over 8 bases. V lost 0 bases and J lost 9; bases outside the gene matches: 22. Germline V gene data show CDR1 as MNHEY and CDR2 as SVGEGT. The CDR3 is made up of 20 amino acids. The CDR3 loop is CASSYSSVSETSASWGEQFF. The DNA of the CDR3 is TGTGCCAGCAGTTACTCGAGTGTGTCCGAGACTAGCGCAAGTTGGGGTGAGCAGTTCTTC.

Of note for this clone: Other DNA sequences in this sample translate to the same CDR3. The chain links TRBV6-5 to TRBJ2-3, with D perhaps TRBD2 (5 bases). The V and J ends lost 6 bases and 5 bases respectively, with 6 bases between them. Germline V gene sequence: CDR1 MNHEY, CDR2 SVGAGI. The CDR3 is 11 amino acids. The CDR3, as DNA: TGTGCCAGCAGCCGGGGAGATACGCAGTATTTT. Residues: CASSRGDTQYF.

This clone showed up just a few times. This CDR3 is CASSQDPTGQETQYF. DNA of the CDR3: TGCGCCAGCAGCCAAGACCCGACAGGGCAAGAGACCCAGTACTTC. The chain links TRBV4-3 to TRBJ2-5, with TRBD1 identical over 7 bases. This CDR3 region has 15 residues. The J segment lost 2 bases and the V segment lost 0 bases, leaving 3 bases of the junction unmatched. From germline, CDR1 is LGHNA and CDR2 YSLEER.

The chain joins TRBV30 to TRBJ2-7; 8 bases map to TRBD1. Germline values: CDR1 GTSNPN, CDR2 SVGIG (reference sequence). The CDR3 runs to 12 residues. The V and J ends lost 5 bases and 5 bases, in that order; junction bases with no gene match: 5. CDR3 in amino acids: CAWGQGWHEQYF. The CDR3 DNA is TGTGCCTGGGGACAGGGATGGCACGAGCAGTACTTC.

This clone was observed once. The chain has TRBV7-2 and TRBJ2-2; 8 nucleotides match TRBD1. Trimming took 8 bases from V and 7 from J; bases not matched to a gene: 6. Germline loops: CDR1 SGHTA, CDR2 FQGNSA. This CDR3 is 13 amino acids long. The CDR3 nucleotides read TGTGCCAGCGACAGGGGTCGAGGCGGGGAGCTGTTTTTT. This gives the protein CASDRGRGGELFF.

This clone was detected once. This chain joins TRBV4-1 and TRBJ1-1; no firm D call. The germline CDR1 and CDR2 sequences are MGHRA and YSYEKL. Trimming removed 4 bases from V and 0 bases from J, with 9 bases in between. The CDR3 has 14 residues. The CDR3 region has the DNA TGCGCCAGCAGCCCTTTTGGCATGAACACTGAAGCTTTCTTT. Protein sequence: CASSPFGMNTEAFF.

The chain carries TRBV4-3 and TRBJ1-5; tentative D call: TRBD1 (5 bases). The CDR3 covers 13 residues. Germline V gene sequence: CDR1 LGHNA, CDR2 YSLEER. V was clipped by 1 base and J by 4 bases, with 5 bases between them. The CDR3 loop is CASSQGQNQPQHF. The DNA for the CDR3 is TGCGCCAGCAGCCAAGGACAGAATCAGCCCCAGCATTTT.

This clone was counted a single time. The chain has TRBV7-9 and TRBJ1-1; D is undetermined. V lost 2 bases to trimming and J lost 8 bases, with 15 bases between them. The CDR3 has 14 amino acids. Looked up from germline, CDR1 is SEHNR and CDR2 is FQNEAQ (reference sequence). The CDR3 DNA reads as TGTGCCAGCAGCTTATCGGGAGGGTCAACCGAAGCTTTCTTT. Encoded protein: CASSLSGGSTEAFF.

CDR3 amino acids: CASSHWYQETQYF. DNA of the CDR3: TGTGCCAGCAGCCACTGGTACCAAGAGACCCAGTACTTC. The J gene is TRBJ2-5, the V gene TRBV2; no definite D call. Germline values: CDR1 SNHLY, CDR2 FYNNEI. The CDR3 totals 13 residues. The V and J ends lost 6 bases and 0 bases respectively, with 8 bases between them.